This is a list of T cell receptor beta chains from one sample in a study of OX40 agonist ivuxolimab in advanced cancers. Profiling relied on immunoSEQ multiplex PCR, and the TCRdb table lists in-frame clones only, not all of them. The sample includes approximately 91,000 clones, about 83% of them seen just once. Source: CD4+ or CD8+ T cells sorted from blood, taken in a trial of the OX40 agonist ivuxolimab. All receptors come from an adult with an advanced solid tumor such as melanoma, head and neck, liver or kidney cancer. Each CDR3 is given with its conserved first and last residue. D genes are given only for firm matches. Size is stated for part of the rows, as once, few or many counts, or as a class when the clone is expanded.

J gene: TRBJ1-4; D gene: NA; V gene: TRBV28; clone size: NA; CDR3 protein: CASSITRKLFF; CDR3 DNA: TGTGCCAGCAGCATAACACGTAAACTGTTTTTT
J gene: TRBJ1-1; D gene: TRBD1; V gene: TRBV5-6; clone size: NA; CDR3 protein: CASSLGWIRGSTEAFF; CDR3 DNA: TGTGCCAGCAGCTTGGGTTGGATCAGGGGGAGCACTGAAGCTTTCTTT
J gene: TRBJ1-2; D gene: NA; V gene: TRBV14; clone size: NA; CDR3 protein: CASSQYEAYGYTF; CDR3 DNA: TGTGCCAGCAGCCAATACGAAGCCTATGGCTACACCTTC
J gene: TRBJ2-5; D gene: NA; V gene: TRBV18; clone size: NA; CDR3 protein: CASSPGGKETQYF; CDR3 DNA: TGTGCCAGCTCACCAGGGGGGAAAGAGACCCAGTACTTC
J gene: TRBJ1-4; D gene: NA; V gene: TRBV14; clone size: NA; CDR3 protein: CASSPYQGQRLDEKLFF; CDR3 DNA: TGTGCCAGCAGCCCATACCAAGGACAACGGCTTGATGAAAAACTGTTTTTT
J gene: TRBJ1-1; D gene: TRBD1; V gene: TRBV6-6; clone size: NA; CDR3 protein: CASSFPDRGPEAFF; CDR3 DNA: TGTGCCAGCAGTTTCCCGGACAGGGGGCCTGAAGCTTTCTTT
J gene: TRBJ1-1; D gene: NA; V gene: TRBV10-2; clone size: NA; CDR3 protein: CASRLGPSNTEAFF; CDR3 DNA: TGCGCCAGCAGATTGGGACCCTCGAACACTGAAGCTTTCTTT
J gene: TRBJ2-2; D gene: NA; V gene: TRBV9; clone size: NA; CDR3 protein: CASSVGQSTGELFF; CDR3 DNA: TGTGCCAGCAGCGTAGGGCAGAGCACCGGGGAGCTGTTTTTT
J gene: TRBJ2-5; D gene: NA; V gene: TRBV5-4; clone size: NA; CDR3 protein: CASSSSFQETQYF; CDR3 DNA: TGTGCCAGCAGCTCCTCCTTTCAAGAGACCCAGTACTTC
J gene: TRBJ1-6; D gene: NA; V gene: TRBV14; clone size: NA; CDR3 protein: CASSTGTQVRSYNSPLHF; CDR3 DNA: TGTGCCAGCAGCACCGGGACGCAGGTCCGCTCCTATAATTCACCCCTCCACTTT
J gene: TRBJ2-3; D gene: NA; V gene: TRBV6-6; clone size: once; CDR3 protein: CASSYGGYTDTQYF; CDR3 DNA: TGTGCCAGCAGTTACGGCGGCTACACAGATACGCAGTATTTT
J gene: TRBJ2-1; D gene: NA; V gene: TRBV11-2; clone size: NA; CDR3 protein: CASSLDVAGGEQFF; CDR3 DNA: TGTGCCAGCAGCTTAGATGTGGCCGGTGGTGAGCAGTTCTTC
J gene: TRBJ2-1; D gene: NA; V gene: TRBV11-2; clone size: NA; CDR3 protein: CASSSRGATYNEQFF; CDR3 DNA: TGTGCCAGCAGCTCGAGGGGGGCCACCTACAATGAGCAGTTCTTC
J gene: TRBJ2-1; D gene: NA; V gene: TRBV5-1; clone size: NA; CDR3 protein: CASSRGGLSYNEQFF; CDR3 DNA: TGCGCCAGCAGCCGTGGGGGGCTATCCTACAATGAGCAGTTCTTC
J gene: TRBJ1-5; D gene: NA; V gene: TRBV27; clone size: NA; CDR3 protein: CASMGVGQPQHF; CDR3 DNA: TGTGCCAGCATGGGGGTCGGGCAGCCCCAGCATTTT
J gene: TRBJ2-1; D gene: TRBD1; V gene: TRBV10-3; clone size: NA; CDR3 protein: CAINQGQYNEQFF; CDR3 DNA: TGTGCCATCAACCAGGGACAGTACAATGAGCAGTTCTTC
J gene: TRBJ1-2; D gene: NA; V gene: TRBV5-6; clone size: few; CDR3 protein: CALRRDPFYSDYGYTF; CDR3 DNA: TGTGCCTTACGCCGGGACCCTTTCTATTCCGACTATGGCTACACCTTC
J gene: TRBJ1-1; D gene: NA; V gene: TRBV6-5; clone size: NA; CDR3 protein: CASSHRTPMNTEAFF; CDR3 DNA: TGTGCCAGCAGTCACCGGACACCCATGAACACTGAAGCTTTCTTT
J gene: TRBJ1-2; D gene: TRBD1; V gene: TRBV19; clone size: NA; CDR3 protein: CASRTGTGGWNYGYTF; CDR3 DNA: TGTGCCAGTAGGACCGGGACAGGGGGCTGGAACTATGGCTACACCTTC
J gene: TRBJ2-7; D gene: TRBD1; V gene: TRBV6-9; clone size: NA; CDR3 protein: CASSYGGTGGDEQYF; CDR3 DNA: TGTGCCAGCAGTTACGGTGGGACAGGGGGCGACGAGCAGTACTTC
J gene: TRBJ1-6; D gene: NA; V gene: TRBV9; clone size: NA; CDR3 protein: CASSPGTGYNSPLHF; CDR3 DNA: TGTGCCAGCAGCCCCGGGACGGGATATAATTCACCCCTCCACTTT
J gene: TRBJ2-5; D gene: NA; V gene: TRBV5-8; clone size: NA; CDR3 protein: CASSSGMGGTYQETQYF; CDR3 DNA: TGTGCCAGCAGCTCGGGTATGGGGGGAACGTACCAAGAGACCCAGTACTTC
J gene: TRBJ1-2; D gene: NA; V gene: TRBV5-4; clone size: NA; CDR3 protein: CASSLLAGGNYGYTF; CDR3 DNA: TGTGCCAGCAGCCTCCTTGCCGGAGGAAACTATGGCTACACCTTC
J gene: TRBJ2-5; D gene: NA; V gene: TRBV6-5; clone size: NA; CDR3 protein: CASRHRETQYF; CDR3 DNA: TGTGCCAGCAGGCACCGAGAGACCCAGTACTTC
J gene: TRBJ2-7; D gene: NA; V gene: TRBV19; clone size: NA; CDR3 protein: CASSIDSQTSYEQYF; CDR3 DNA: TGTGCCAGTAGTATAGATAGTCAAACCTCCTACGAGCAGTACTTC
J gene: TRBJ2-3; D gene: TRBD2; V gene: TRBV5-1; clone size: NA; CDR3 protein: CASSPAVGGTYTQYF; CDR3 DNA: TGCGCCAGCAGCCCGGCGGTGGGGGGGACCTATACGCAGTATTTT
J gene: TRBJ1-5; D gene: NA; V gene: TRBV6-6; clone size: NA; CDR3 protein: CASSILGSQPQHF; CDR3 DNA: TGTGCCAGCAGTATACTCGGGTCTCAGCCCCAGCATTTT
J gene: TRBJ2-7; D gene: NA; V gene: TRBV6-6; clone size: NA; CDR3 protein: CASSSYYEQYF; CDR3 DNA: TGTGCCAGCAGTTCGTACTACGAGCAGTACTTC
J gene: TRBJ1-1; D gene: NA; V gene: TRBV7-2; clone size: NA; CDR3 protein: CASSFRGGLNTEAFF; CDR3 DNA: TGTGCCAGCAGCTTCAGGGGTGGGCTGAACACTGAAGCTTTCTTT
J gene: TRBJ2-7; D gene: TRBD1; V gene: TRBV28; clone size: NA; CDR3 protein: CASRGQDRSYEQYF; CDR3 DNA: TGTGCCAGCAGGGGACAGGACCGTTCCTACGAGCAGTACTTC
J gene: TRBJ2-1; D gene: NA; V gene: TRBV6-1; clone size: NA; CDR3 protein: CASSATNYNEQFF; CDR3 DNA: TGTGCCAGCAGTGCGACGAATTACAATGAGCAGTTCTTC
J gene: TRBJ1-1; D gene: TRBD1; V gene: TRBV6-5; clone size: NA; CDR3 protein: CASSYSTAGGSEAFF; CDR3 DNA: TGTGCCAGCAGTTACTCGACGGCAGGGGGGTCGGAAGCTTTCTTT
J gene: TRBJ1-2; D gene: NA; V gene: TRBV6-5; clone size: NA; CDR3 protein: CASSLGLATYGYTF; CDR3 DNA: TGTGCCAGCAGTTTAGGTCTCGCGACTTATGGCTACACCTTC
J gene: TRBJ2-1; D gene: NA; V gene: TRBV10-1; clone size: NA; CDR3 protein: CASSEDPGMSYNEQFF; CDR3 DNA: TGCGCCAGCAGTGAGGACCCAGGGATGTCCTACAATGAGCAGTTCTTC
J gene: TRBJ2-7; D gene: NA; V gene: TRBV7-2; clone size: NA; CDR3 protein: CASSLGNGPYEQYF; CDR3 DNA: TGTGCCAGCAGCTTAGGTAATGGGCCCTACGAGCAGTACTTC
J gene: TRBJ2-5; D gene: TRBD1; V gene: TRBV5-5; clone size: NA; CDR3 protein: CASQTGTGQETQYF; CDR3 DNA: TGTGCCAGCCAGACCGGGACAGGACAAGAGACCCAGTACTTC
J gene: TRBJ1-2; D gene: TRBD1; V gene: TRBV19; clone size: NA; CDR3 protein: CAVLGQGAYYYGYTF; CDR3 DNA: TGTGCCGTTCTAGGACAGGGGGCGTATTACTATGGCTACACCTTC
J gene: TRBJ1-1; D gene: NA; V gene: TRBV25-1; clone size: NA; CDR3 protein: CASSDDRTLFLGAFF; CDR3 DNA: TGTGCCAGCAGTGACGACAGGACTCTTTTCCTCGGAGCTTTCTTT
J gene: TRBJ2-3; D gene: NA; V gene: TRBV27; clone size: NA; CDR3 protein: CASSLSMRPDRQYF; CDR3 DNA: TGTGCCAGCAGTTTATCGATGAGGCCCGATAGGCAGTATTTT
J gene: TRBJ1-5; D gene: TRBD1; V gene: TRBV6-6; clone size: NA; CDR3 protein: CASRPDRGELQPQHF; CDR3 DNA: TGTGCCAGCAGACCGGACAGGGGGGAACTGCAGCCCCAGCATTTT
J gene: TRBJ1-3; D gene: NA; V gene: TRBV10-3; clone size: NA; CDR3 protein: CAISSGGNTIYF; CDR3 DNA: TGTGCCATCTCATCAGGTGGAAACACCATATATTTT
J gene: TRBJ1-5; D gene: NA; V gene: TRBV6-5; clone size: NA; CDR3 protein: CASSYMADGNQPQHF; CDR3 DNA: TGTGCCAGCAGTTACATGGCAGACGGCAATCAGCCCCAGCATTTT
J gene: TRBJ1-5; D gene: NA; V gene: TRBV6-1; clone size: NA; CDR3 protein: CASSEGQGNQPQHF; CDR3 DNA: TGTGCCAGCAGTGAAGGGCAGGGCAATCAGCCCCAGCATTTT
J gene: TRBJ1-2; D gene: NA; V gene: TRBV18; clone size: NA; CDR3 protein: CASSPRVAGITNYGYTF; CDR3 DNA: TGTGCCAGCTCACCCCGTGTGGCAGGGATAACTAACTATGGCTACACCTTC
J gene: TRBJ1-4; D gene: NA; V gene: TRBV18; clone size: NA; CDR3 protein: CASSPLAGAIDEKLFF; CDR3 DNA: TGTGCCAGCTCACCACTTGCGGGGGCGATCGATGAAAAACTGTTTTTT
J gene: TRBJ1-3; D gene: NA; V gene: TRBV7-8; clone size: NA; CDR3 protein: CASSSTPGTGAGNTIYF; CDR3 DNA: TGTGCCAGCAGCTCAACCCCCGGGACCGGGGCTGGAAACACCATATATTTT
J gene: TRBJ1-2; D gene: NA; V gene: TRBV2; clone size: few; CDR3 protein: CASWADRIFYGYTF; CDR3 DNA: TGTGCCAGCTGGGCTGACAGGATTTTCTATGGCTACACCTTC
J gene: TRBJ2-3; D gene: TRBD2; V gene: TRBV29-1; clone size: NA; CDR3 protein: CSVEPGLVGGIDTQYF; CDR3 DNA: TGCAGCGTTGAACCGGGACTAGTGGGGGGAATAGATACGCAGTATTTT